This T cell receptor (beta chain) was recovered during a study of CD8 T cells in Susac syndrome. Looked up from germline, CDR1 is SGHRS and CDR2 is YFSETQ. The CDR3 is made up of 14 amino acids. After removal of 2 bases from V and 7 bases from J, the junction contained 3 bases not matched to a gene. RNA was extracted with the RNeasy kit, and a quantity of roughly 0.5 to 1 ug was reverse transcribed using random hexamers. The immunoSEQ assay covered 54 Vbeta and 13 Jbeta segments for CDR3. TCRdb itself ran the immunoSEQ multiplex PCR reads through MiXCR, one entry per CDR3 protein. The table includes 85,000 to 120,000 distinct CDR3 sequences, around 94% detected once.

This receptor was obtained from a human donor with Susac syndrome. The genes are TRBV5-1 and TRBJ1-6; 7 bases agree with TRBD1. Input material: CD8+ T cells from PBMCs. CDR3 protein: CASSFETGNSPLHF. In nucleotides, the CDR3 is TGCGCCAGCAGCTTTGAGACAGGGAATTCACCCCTCCACTTT.